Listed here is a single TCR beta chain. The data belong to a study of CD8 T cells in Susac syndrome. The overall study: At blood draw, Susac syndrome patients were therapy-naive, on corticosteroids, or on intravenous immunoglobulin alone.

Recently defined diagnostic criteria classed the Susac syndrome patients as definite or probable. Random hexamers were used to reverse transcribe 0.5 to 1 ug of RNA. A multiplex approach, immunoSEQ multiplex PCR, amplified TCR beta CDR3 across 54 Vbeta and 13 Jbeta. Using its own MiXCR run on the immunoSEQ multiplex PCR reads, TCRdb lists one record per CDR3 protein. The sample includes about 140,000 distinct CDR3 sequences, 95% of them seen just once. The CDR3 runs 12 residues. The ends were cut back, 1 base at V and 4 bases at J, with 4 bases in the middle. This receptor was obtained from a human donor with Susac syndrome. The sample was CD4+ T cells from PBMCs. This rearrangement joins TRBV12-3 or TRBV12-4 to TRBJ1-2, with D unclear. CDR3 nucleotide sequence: TGTGCCAGCAGTTTAGTTCCCTATGGCTACACCTTC. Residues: CASSLVPYGYTF.